The entry below describes one TCR beta chain. Its antigen is as yet unknown. Trimming cost V 4 bases and J 5 bases, with 21 bases left between them. Germline lookup yields CDR1 MGHRA and CDR2 YSYEKL. This CDR3 has 17 amino acids. This specimen belongs to a study of a mutant IDH1 vaccine in newly diagnosed glioma. Study-level background: Patients began vaccination 4-6 weeks after radiotherapy alone, or with temozolomide cycles. Patients' prior therapy spanned radiotherapy, temozolomide, or both; most underwent both.

Specified time point: week 47, end of study. A 20-mer mutant IDH1 peptide at 300 ug was injected subcutaneously with topical imiquimod. The study gave patients eight vaccinations in weeks 1, 3, 5, 7, 11, 15, 19, 23. New IDH1-mutant, ATRX-lost WHO grade 3 or 4 astrocytomas occurred in donors. TCRdb keeps only in-frame clones here, not all; method: immunoSEQ multiplex PCR. The sample yields about 55,000 clones, over 75% seen once. The sequenced sample was PBMCs, obtained from a glioma patient whose treatment included an IDH1 peptide vaccine. The V call is TRBV4-1, the J call TRBJ1-5, with D maybe TRBD1 (5 bases). The TCR originated in a woman aged 40 to 50 with glioma. Some clones in this sample may be carry-over from other donors' samples. CDR3 sequence reads: CASSPGRLGAGYQPQHF. CDR3 bases: TGCGCCAGCAGCCCCGGACGACTCGGGGCGGGATATCAGCCCCAGCATTTT.